A selection of T cell receptor beta chains follows, all from one sample in a study of T cell responses to AZD1222 COVID-19 vaccine. Clones were read by immunoSEQ multiplex PCR, and TCRdb kept only the in-frame ones, dropping some. The sample lists around 78,000 clones; 75% to 90% were seen once. The source material was peripheral blood, sampled on day 0 of AZD1222 vaccination. The origin of the receptors is an adult in good health. Both conserved end residues are trimmed from each CDR3.

TRBV7-7 | ASSFLLAGGNGELF
TRBV4-1 | ASSQDRARGPAEQY
TRBV5-5 | ASRGIGSNQPQH
TRBV18 | ASSPPTTSNEQF
TRBV3-1/TRBV3-2 | ASSRMAATTNEKLF
TRBV28 | ASSFLGTRGYNEQF
TRBV3-1/TRBV3-2 | ASSPYYRQETQY
TRBV18 | ASSPPVRAGTEAF
TRBV7-2 | ASSSSGTSPYEQY
TRBV12-3/TRBV12-4 | ASVGVGDTQY
TRBV18 | ASSPGVRRQETQY
TRBV11-2 | ASSPWTGASVTDTQY
TRBV28 | AGGRANTEAF
TRBV6-4 | ASSEQGNTEAF
TRBV14 | ASSQVSGIWQF
TRBV7-9 | ASSLLGRTGRVQGYT
TRBV19 | ASTMTGTGGYEQY
TRBV19 | ASSSTKYQPQH
TRBV2 | ASSAQNTEAF
TRBV5-1 | ASRHVGLAEYNEQF
TRBV9 | ASSVDNRGGTEAF
TRBV7-8 | ASSSGQTAKNIQY
TRBV19 | ASSITPAYNEQF
TRBV7-9 | ASSRGQVTYEQY
TRBV30 | AWSVQGEKLF
TRBV6-5 | ACGRSNQPQH
TRBV28 | ASSLWPAQFNSPLH